This T cell receptor beta chain is from a study of CD8 T cells in ankylosing spondylitis. Trimming removed 8 bases from V and 1 base from J, with 13 bases in between. Germline values: CDR1 DFQATT, CDR2 SNEGSKA (reference sequence). The CDR3 is 13 residues long. This clonotype was counted at least ten times. 5'-RACE, quantitative and with molecular barcodes, yielded the TCR beta libraries. In TCRdb, the 5' RACE reads were re-called with MiXCR into one record per CDR3 protein. The sample has roughly 130,000 distinct CDR3 sequences, 6.5% to 9% seen once. Sequenced: blood, either unsorted or a sorted T cell fraction (not recorded which). This clonotype was sampled from a male donor with ankylosing spondylitis or in good health (not recorded which). The chain uses TRBV20-1 and TRBJ2-3; D is perhaps TRBD2 (6 bases). The CDR3 here is CSHPGTGTDTQYF. The CDR3 DNA reads as TGCAGTCACCCCGGGACTGGCACAGATACGCAGTATTTT.